The present T cell receptor beta chain was sequenced within a study of T cell responses to AZD1222 COVID-19 vaccine. Some clones are missing from TCRdb's copy, which holds only in-frame ones; the method was immunoSEQ multiplex PCR. The sample contains 100,000 to 150,000 clones, more than 80% of which appear only once. V was clipped by 4 bases and J by 4 bases; unmatched bases: 5. The CDR3 runs 15 residues. Germline loops: CDR1 KGHDR, CDR2 SFDVKD. The gene calls are TRBV24-1 and TRBJ2-1; 8 bases fit TRBD2. The TCR comes from an adult who received the AZD1222 COVID-19 vaccine. This specimen consisted of peripheral blood, obtained 28 days after the second AZD1222 dose. CDR3 bases: TGTGCCACCAGTGACGGGGGGGACTTTTACAATGAGCAGTTCTTC. Protein sequence: CATSDGGDFYNEQFF.